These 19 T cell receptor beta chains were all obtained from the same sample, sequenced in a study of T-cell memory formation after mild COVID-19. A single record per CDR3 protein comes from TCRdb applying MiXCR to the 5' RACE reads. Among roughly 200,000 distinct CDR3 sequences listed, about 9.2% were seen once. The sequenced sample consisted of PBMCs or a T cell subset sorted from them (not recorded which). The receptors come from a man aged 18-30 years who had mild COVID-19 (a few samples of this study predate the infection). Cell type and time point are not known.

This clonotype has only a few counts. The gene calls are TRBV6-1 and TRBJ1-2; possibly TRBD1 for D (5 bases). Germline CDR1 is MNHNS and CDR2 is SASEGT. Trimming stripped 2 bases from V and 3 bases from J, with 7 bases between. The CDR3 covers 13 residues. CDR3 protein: CASSEQGDYGYTF. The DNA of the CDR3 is TGTGCCAGCAGTGAACAGGGAGACTATGGCTACACCTTC.

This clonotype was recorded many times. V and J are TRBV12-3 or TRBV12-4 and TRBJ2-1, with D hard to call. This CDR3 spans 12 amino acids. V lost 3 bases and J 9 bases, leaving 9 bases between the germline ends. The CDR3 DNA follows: TGTGCCAGCAGTTTCGTCGTGGCTGAGCAGTTCTTC. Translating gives CASSFVVAEQFF.

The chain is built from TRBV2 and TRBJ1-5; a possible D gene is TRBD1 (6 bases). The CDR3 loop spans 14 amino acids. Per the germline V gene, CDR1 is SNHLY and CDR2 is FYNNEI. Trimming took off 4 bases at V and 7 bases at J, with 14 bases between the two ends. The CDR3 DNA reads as TGTGCCAGCAGTGTAACAGGGTTATGGCAGCCCCAGCATTTT. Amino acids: CASSVTGLWQPQHF. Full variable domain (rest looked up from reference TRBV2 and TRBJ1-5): EPEVTQTPSHQVTQMGQEVILRCVPISNHLYFYWYRQILGQKVEFLVSFYNNEISEKSEIFDDQFSVERPDGSNFTLKIRSTKLEDSAMYFCASSVTGLWQPQHFGDGTRLSIL.

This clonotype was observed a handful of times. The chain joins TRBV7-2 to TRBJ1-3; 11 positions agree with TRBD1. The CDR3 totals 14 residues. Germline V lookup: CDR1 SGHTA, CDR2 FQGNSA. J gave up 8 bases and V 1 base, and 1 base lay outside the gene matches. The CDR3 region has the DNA TGTGCCAGCAGCTTAGAGGGACAGGGGGACACCATATATTTT. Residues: CASSLEGQGDTIYF.

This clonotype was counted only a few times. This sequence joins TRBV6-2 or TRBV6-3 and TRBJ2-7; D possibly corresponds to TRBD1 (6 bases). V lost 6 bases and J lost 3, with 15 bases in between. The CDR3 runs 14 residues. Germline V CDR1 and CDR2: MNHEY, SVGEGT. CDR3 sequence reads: CASSRGQHLYEQYV. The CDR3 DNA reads TGTGCCAGCAGCCGAGGACAGCACCTCTACGAGCAGTACGTC.

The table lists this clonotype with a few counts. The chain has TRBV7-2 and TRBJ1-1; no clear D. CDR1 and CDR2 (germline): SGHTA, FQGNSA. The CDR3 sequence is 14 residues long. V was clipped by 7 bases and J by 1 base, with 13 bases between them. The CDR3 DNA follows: TGTGCCAGCACCCCCCCCGGGTCGAACACTGAAGCTTTCTTT. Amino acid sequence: CASTPPGSNTEAFF.

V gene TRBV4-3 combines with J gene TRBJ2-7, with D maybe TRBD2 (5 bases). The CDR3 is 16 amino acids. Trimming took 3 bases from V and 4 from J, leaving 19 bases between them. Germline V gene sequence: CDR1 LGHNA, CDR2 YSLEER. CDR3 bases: TGCGCCAGCAGCCAGCAGGAGGCATTTAAAGGTTACGAGCAGTACGTC. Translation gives CASSQQEAFKGYEQYV.

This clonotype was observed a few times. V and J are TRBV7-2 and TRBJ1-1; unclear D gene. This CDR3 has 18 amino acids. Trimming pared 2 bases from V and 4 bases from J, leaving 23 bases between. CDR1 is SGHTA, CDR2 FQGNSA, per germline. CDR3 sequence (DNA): TGTGCCAGCAGCTTAAGAGGGCTCGACTGGGGAGTGAGCACTGAAGCTTTCTTT. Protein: CASSLRGLDWGVSTEAFF. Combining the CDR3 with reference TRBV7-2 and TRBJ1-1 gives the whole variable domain GAGVSQSPSNKVTEKGKDVELRCDPISGHTALYWYRQSLGQGLEFLIYFQGNSAPDKSGLPSDRFSAERTGGSVSTLTIQRTQQEDSAVYLCASSLRGLDWGVSTEAFFGQGTRLTVV.

The DNA of the CDR3 is TGTGCCAGCAGGAAACCCGGGACAGGGGAGGATACGCAGTATTTT. Encoded protein: CASRKPGTGEDTQYF. The gene calls are TRBV6-5 and TRBJ2-3; 10 nucleotides align to TRBD1. This CDR3 is built from 15 residues. V trimming: 6 bases; J trimming: 6 bases; junction bases outside the gene matches: 9. Germline CDR1 reads MNHEY; CDR2 reads SVGAGI.

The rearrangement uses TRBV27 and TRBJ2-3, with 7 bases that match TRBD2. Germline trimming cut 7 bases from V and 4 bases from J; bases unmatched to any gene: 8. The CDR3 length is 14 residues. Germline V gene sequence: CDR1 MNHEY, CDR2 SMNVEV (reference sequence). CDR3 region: CASTRRGGPDTQYF. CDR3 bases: TGTGCCAGCACCCGCCGCGGGGGACCAGATACGCAGTATTTT.

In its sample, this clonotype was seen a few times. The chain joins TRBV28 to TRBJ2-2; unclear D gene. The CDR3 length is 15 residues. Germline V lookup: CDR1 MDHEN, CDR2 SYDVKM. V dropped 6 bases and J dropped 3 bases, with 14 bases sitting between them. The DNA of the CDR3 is TGTGCCAGCAGAAACGCGAGCGCCTACACCGGGGAGCTGTTTTTT. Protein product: CASRNASAYTGELFF.

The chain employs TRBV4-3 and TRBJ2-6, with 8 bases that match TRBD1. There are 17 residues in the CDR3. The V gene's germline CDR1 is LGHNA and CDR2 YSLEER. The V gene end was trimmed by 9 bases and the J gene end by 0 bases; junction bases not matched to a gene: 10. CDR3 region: CASGRAGGGSGANVLTF. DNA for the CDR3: TGCGCCAGTGGACGAGCAGGGGGCGGCTCTGGGGCCAACGTCCTGACTTTC.

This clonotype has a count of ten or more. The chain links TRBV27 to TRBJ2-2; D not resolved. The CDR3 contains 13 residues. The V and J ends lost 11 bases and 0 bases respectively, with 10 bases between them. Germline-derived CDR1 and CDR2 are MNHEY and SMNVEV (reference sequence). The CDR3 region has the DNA TGTGCCTGCTCGTCCGCGAACACCGGGGAGCTGTTTTTT. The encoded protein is CACSSANTGELFF.

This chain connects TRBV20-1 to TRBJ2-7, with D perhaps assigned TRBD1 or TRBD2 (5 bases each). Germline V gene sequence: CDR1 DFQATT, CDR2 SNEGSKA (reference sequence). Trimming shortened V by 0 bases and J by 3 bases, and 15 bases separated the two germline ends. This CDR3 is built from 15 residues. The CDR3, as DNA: TGCAGTGCTAGAGAAGGGACGACTGGGATCTACGAGCAGTACGTC. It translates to CSAREGTTGIYEQYV.

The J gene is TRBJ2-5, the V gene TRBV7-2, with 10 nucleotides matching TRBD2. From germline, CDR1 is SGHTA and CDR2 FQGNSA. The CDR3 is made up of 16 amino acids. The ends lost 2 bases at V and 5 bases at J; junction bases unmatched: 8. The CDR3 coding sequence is TGTGCCAGCAGCTTATGGGTAGCGGGGGGAATGGAGACCCAGTACTTC. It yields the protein CASSLWVAGGMETQYF.

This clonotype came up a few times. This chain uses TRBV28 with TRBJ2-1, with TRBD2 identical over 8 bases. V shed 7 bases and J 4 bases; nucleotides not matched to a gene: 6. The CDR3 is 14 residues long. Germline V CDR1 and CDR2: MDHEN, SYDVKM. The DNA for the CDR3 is TGTGCCAGCACCTCCGGGGGGGGGTACAATGAGCAGTTCTTC. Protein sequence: CASTSGGGYNEQFF.

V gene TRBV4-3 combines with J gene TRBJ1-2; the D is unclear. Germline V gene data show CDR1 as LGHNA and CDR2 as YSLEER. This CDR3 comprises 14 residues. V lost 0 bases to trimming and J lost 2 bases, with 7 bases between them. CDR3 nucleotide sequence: TGCGCCAGCAGCCAAGAGGGAACGAACTATGGCTACACCTTC. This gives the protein CASSQEGTNYGYTF.

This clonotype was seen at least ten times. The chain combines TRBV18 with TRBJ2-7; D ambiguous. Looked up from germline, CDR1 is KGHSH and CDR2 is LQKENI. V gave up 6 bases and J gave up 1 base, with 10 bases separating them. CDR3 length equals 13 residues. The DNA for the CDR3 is TGTGCCAGCTCGATGGAACGGTCCTACGAGCAGTACGTC. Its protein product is CASSMERSYEQYV.

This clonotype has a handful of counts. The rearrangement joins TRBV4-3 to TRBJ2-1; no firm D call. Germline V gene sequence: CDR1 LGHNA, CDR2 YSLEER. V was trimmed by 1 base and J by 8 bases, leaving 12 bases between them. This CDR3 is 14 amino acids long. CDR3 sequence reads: CASSQVQTGYEQFF. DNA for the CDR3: TGCGCCAGCAGCCAAGTCCAGACCGGTTATGAGCAGTTCTTC.